This record concerns one T cell receptor beta chain sequence. Measured with immunoSEQ multiplex PCR; TCRdb has only the in-frame clones, and not every one. The sample lists 310,000 or so clones, 90% seen once, with about 1.7% in the top ten. The CDR3 spans 14 residues. Germline V CDR1 and CDR2: LNHDA, SQIVND (reference sequence). Trimming stripped 3 bases from V and 0 bases from J, with 7 bases between. The data stem from a study of blood T cell repertoires in COVID-19. Which cohort a participant joined came from the clinical history participants gave. The TCR sequence derives from a woman aged 18-29 years with acute COVID-19. Sequences were obtained from PBMCs or T cells enriched from blood (not recorded which). The rearrangement joins TRBV19 to TRBJ2-3, with D uncertain. Here the CDR3 reads CASSISPSTDTQYF. The CDR3 nucleotides read TGTGCCAGTAGTATCAGTCCTAGCACAGATACGCAGTATTTT.